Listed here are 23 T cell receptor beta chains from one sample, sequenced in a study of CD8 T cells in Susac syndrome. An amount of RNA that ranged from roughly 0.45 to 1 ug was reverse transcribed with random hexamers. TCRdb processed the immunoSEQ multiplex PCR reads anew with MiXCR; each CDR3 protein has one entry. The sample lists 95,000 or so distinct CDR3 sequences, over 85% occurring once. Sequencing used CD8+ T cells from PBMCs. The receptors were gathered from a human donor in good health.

CDR3 in amino acids: CASSRDTDTEAFF. The CDR3 bases are TGTGCCAGCAGCCGGGACACGGACACTGAAGCTTTCTTT. The chain recombines TRBV13 with TRBJ1-1, with D maybe TRBD1 (6 bases). The CDR3 has 13 amino acids. Per germline, CDR1 PRHDT and CDR2 FYEKMQ (reference sequence). V was clipped by 5 bases and J by 3 bases, with 10 bases between them.

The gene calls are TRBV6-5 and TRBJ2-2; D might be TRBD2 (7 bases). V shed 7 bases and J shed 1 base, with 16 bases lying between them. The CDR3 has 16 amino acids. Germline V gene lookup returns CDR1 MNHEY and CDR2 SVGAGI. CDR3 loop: CASTLGGGENTGELFF. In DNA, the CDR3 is TGTGCCAGCACTTTGGGAGGGGGGGAGAACACCGGGGAGCTGTTTTTT.

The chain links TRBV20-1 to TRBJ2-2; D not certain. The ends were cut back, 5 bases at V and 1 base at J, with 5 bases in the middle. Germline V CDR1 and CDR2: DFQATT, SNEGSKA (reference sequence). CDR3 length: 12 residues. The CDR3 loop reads CSALKNTGELFF. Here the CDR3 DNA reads TGCAGTGCTCTTAAGAACACCGGGGAGCTGTTTTTT.

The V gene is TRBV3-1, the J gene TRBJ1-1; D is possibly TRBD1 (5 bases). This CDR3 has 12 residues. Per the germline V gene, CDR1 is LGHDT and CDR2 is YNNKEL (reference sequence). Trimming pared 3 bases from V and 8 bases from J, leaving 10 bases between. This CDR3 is CASSQMTEEAFF. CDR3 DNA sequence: TGTGCCAGCAGCCAGATGACAGAAGAAGCTTTCTTT.

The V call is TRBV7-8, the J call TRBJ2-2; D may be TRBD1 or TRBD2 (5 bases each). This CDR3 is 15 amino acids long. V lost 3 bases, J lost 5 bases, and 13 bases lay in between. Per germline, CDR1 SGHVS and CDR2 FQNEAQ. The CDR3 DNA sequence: TGTGCCAGCAGCTTCGCCGGGACGCCGACCGGGGAGCTGTTTTTT. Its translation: CASSFAGTPTGELFF. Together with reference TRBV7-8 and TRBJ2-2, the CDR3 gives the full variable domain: GAGVSQSPRYKVAKRGQDVALRCDPISGHVSLFWYQQALGQGPEFLTYFQNEAQLDKSGLPSDRFFAERPEGSVSTLKIQRTQQEDSAVYLCASSFAGTPTGELFFGEGSRLTVL.

The CDR3: CASSFPTGEQYF. As DNA, the CDR3 is TGTGCCAGCAGCTTCCCCACGGGCGAGCAGTACTTC. This chain links TRBV27 with TRBJ2-7; D is unclear. The CDR3 extends over 12 amino acids. Germline V gene data show CDR1 as MNHEY and CDR2 as SMNVEV (reference sequence). V was trimmed by 6 bases and J by 6 bases, leaving 12 bases between them.

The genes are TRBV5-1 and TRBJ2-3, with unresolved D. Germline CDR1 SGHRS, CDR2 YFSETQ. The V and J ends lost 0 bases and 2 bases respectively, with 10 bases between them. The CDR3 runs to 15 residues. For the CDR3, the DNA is TGCGCCAGCAGCTTGGGAGGTGGGTACACAGATACGCAGTATTTT. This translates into CASSLGGGYTDTQYF.

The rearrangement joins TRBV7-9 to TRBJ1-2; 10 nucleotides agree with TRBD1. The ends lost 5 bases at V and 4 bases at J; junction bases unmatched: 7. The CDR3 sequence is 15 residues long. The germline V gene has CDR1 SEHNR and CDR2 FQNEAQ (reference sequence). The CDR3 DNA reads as TGTGCCAGCAGCACTGGGACAGGGGTAGCCTATGGCTACACCTTC. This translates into CASSTGTGVAYGYTF.

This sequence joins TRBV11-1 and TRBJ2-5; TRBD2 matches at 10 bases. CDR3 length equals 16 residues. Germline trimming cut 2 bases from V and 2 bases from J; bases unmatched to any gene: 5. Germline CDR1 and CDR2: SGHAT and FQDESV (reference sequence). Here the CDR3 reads CASSLSPSGSQETQYF. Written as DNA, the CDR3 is TGTGCCAGCAGCTTATCCCCTAGCGGGAGTCAAGAGACCCAGTACTTC.

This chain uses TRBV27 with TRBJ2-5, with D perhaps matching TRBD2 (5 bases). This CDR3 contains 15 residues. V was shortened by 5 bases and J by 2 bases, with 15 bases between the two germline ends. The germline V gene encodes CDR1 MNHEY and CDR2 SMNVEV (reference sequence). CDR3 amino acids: CASSPSLATQETQYF. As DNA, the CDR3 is TGTGCCAGCAGTCCTAGTCTAGCCACACAAGAGACCCAGTACTTC.

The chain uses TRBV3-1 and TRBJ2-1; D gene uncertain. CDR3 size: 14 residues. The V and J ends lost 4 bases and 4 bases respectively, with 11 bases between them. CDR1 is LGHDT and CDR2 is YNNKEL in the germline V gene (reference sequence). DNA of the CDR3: TGTGCCAGCAGCCTTGTGGGCGGTTACAATGAGCAGTTCTTC. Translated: CASSLVGGYNEQFF.

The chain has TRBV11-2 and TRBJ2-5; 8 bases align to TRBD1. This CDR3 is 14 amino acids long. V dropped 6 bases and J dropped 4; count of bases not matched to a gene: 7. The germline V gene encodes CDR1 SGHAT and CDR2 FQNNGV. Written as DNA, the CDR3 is TGTGCCAGCAGACCAGGGGGCTGGGGAGAGACCCAGTACTTC. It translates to CASRPGGWGETQYF. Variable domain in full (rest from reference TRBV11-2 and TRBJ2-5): EAGVAQSPRYKIIEKRQSVAFWCNPISGHATLYWYQQILGQGPKLLIQFQNNGVVDDSQLPKDRFSAERLKGVDSTLKIQPAKLEDSAVYLCASRPGGWGETQYFGPGTRLLVL.

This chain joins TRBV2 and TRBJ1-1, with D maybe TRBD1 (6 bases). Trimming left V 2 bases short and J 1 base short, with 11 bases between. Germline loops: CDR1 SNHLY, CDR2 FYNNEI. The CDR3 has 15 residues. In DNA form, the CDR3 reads TGTGCCAGCAGTGAAATTGGCAGGGGGAACACTGAAGCTTTCTTT. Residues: CASSEIGRGNTEAFF.

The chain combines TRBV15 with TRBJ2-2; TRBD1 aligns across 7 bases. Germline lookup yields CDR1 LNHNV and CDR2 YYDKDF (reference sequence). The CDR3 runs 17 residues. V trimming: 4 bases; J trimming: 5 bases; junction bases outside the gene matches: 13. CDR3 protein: CATSIQVGAGGTGELFF. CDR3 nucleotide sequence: TGTGCCACCAGCATCCAGGTTGGGGCAGGGGGAACCGGGGAGCTGTTTTTT.

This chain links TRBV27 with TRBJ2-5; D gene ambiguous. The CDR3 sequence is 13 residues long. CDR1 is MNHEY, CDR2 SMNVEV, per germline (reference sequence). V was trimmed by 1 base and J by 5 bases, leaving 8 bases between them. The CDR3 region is CASSLYLGETQYF. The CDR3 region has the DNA TGTGCCAGCAGTTTATACTTGGGCGAGACCCAGTACTTC.

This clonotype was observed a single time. The CDR3 DNA follows: TGTGCCTGGATCCCCCAGCGGGGGTCCTACAATGAGCAGTTCTTC. It translates to CAWIPQRGSYNEQFF. J is TRBJ2-1 and V is TRBV30; 8 bases map to TRBD2. With 4 bases clipped from V and 1 base from J, the junction kept 6 bases outside the gene matches. The germline gives CDR1 GTSNPN, CDR2 SVGIG (reference sequence). CDR3 length equals 15 residues.

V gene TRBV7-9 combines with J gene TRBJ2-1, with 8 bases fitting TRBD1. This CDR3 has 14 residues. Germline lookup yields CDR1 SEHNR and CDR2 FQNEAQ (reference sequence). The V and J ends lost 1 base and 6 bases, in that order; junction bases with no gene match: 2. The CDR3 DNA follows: TGTGCCAGCAGCTTAGGGACAGGGAGCAATGAGCAGTTCTTC. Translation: CASSLGTGSNEQFF.

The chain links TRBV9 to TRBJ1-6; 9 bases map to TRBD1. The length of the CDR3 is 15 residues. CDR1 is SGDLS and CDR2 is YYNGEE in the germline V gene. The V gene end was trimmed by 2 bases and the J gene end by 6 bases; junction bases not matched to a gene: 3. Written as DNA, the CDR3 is TGTGCCAGCAGCGTGGGACAGGGCGGTAATTCACCCCTCCACTTT. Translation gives CASSVGQGGNSPLHF.

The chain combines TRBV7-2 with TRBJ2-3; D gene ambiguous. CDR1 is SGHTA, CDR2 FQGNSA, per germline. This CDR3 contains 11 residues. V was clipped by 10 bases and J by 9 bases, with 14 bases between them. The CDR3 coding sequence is TGTGCCACCCCGGAGCCTCAGACGCAGTATTTT. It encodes CATPEPQTQYF.

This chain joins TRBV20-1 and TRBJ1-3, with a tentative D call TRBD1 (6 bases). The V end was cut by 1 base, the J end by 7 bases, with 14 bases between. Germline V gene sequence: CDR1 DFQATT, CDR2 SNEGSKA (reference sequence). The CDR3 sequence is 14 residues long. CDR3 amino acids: CSARAGGYMNTIYF. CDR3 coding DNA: TGCAGTGCTAGAGCGGGGGGCTACATGAACACCATATATTTT.

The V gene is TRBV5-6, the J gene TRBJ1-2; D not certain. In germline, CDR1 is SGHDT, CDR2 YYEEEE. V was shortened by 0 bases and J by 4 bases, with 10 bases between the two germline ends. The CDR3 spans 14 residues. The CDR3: CASSLGSGSYGYTF. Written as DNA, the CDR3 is TGTGCCAGCAGCTTGGGCTCGGGATCCTATGGCTACACCTTC.

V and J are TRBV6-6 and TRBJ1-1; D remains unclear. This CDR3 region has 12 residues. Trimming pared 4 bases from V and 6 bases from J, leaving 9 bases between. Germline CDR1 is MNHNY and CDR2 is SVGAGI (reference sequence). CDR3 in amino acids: CASSSVKPEAFF. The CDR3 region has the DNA TGTGCCAGCAGTTCAGTGAAGCCTGAAGCTTTCTTT.

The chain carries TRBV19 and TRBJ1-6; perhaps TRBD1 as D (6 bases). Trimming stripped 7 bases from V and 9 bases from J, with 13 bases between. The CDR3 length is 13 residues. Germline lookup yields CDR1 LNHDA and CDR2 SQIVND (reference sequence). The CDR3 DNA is TGTGCCAGTAACTACAGGGAGGGTTCACCCCTCCACTTT. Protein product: CASNYREGSPLHF.